This is a list of T cell receptor beta chains from one sample in a study of blood T cell repertoires in COVID-19. The repertoire was sequenced with immunoSEQ multiplex PCR; TCRdb's copy has only in-frame clones and lacks some. The table records 100,000 to 150,000 clones, over 60% of them present only once. The specimen sequenced was peripheral blood. Receptors were obtained from a man in his forties or fifties with active or convalescent COVID-19. Each CDR3 is given with its conserved first and last residue. Fields, in order: CDR3 length, D gene, J gene, clone size, V gene, CDR3 protein, CDR3 DNA. D genes are given only for firm matches. Rows give clone size only sometimes, using once, few, many, or a class for an expanded clone.

cdr3_length: 16; d_call: NA; j_call: TRBJ1-6; clone_size: NA; v_call: TRBV6-1; cdr3_aa: CASSEPTGIWNSPLHF; cdr3_nt: TGTGCCAGCAGTGAACCGACAGGAATTTGGAATTCACCCCTCCACTTT
cdr3_length: 13; d_call: NA; j_call: TRBJ2-7; clone_size: NA; v_call: TRBV27; cdr3_aa: CASSYRATYEQYF; cdr3_nt: TGTGCCAGCAGTTACAGGGCTACCTACGAGCAGTACTTC
cdr3_length: 15; d_call: TRBD1; j_call: TRBJ2-3; clone_size: NA; v_call: TRBV30; cdr3_aa: CAWSVRDSITDTQYF; cdr3_nt: TGTGCCTGGAGTGTAAGGGACAGCATCACAGATACGCAGTATTTT
cdr3_length: 15; d_call: TRBD1; j_call: TRBJ2-7; clone_size: NA; v_call: TRBV4-1; cdr3_aa: CASSHWTGDFGEQYF; cdr3_nt: TGCGCCAGCAGCCATTGGACAGGGGATTTCGGCGAGCAGTACTTC
cdr3_length: 15; d_call: NA; j_call: TRBJ2-4; clone_size: NA; v_call: TRBV9; cdr3_aa: CASSVDAGGKNIQYF; cdr3_nt: TGTGCCAGCAGCGTAGACGCCGGAGGCAAAAACATTCAGTACTTC
cdr3_length: 16; d_call: NA; j_call: TRBJ1-6; clone_size: NA; v_call: TRBV6-6; cdr3_aa: CASRPTGSSYNSPLHF; cdr3_nt: TGTGCCAGCAGACCCACAGGGAGCTCCTATAATTCACCCCTCCACTTT
cdr3_length: 19; d_call: NA; j_call: TRBJ1-3; clone_size: NA; v_call: TRBV30; cdr3_aa: CAYTSTVRGPNYSGNTIYF; cdr3_nt: TGTGCCTATACCTCGACAGTACGTGGACCAAATTACTCTGGAAACACCATATATTTT
cdr3_length: 14; d_call: NA; j_call: TRBJ1-4; clone_size: NA; v_call: TRBV16; cdr3_aa: CASRVARTNEKLFF; cdr3_nt: TGTGCCAGCAGAGTAGCTCGAACTAATGAAAAACTGTTTTTT
cdr3_length: 11; d_call: NA; j_call: TRBJ1-2; clone_size: NA; v_call: TRBV28; cdr3_aa: CASSPNYGYTF; cdr3_nt: TGTGCCAGCAGTCCGAACTATGGCTACACCTTC
cdr3_length: 15; d_call: NA; j_call: TRBJ2-1; clone_size: NA; v_call: TRBV7-3; cdr3_aa: CASSPLVGGTNEQFF; cdr3_nt: TGTGCCAGCAGCCCCCTGGTAGGGGGTACAAATGAGCAGTTCTTC
cdr3_length: 15; d_call: TRBD2; j_call: TRBJ2-3; clone_size: NA; v_call: TRBV11-1; cdr3_aa: CASRHLAGIGDTQYF; cdr3_nt: TGTGCCAGCAGACATCTAGCGGGAATAGGGGATACGCAGTATTTT
cdr3_length: 14; d_call: TRBD1; j_call: TRBJ1-2; clone_size: NA; v_call: TRBV27; cdr3_aa: CASMGQGALYGYTF; cdr3_nt: TGTGCCAGCATGGGGCAGGGGGCACTCTATGGCTACACCTTC
cdr3_length: 13; d_call: NA; j_call: TRBJ1-1; clone_size: NA; v_call: TRBV10-1; cdr3_aa: CASGAGGSTEAFF; cdr3_nt: TGCGCCAGCGGAGCGGGAGGGTCCACTGAAGCTTTCTTT
cdr3_length: 16; d_call: NA; j_call: TRBJ2-7; clone_size: NA; v_call: TRBV6-1; cdr3_aa: CASSGDSGTHFYEQYF; cdr3_nt: TGTGCCAGCAGTGGCGACTCCGGGACACATTTCTACGAGCAGTACTTC
cdr3_length: 15; d_call: TRBD1; j_call: TRBJ1-2; clone_size: NA; v_call: TRBV6-5; cdr3_aa: CASHRGTGRNYGYTF; cdr3_nt: TGTGCCAGCCACAGAGGGACAGGGCGTAACTATGGCTACACCTTC
cdr3_length: 13; d_call: NA; j_call: TRBJ2-7; clone_size: NA; v_call: TRBV15; cdr3_aa: CATSRGADYEQYF; cdr3_nt: TGTGCCACCAGCCGAGGGGCTGACTACGAGCAGTACTTC
cdr3_length: 17; d_call: TRBD1; j_call: TRBJ1-6; clone_size: NA; v_call: TRBV27; cdr3_aa: CASSLWGLGQGYSPLHF; cdr3_nt: TGTGCCAGCAGTTTATGGGGTCTGGGACAGGGTTATTCACCCCTCCACTTT
cdr3_length: 14; d_call: TRBD1; j_call: TRBJ2-7; clone_size: NA; v_call: TRBV30; cdr3_aa: CAWMRGTGSYEQYF; cdr3_nt: TGTGCCTGGATGAGGGGGACAGGGTCCTACGAGCAGTACTTC
cdr3_length: 15; d_call: NA; j_call: TRBJ2-5; clone_size: NA; v_call: TRBV28; cdr3_aa: CASRPSVRGWETQYF; cdr3_nt: TGTGCCAGCAGACCTAGTGTTCGAGGGTGGGAGACCCAGTACTTC
cdr3_length: 14; d_call: NA; j_call: TRBJ1-1; clone_size: NA; v_call: TRBV15; cdr3_aa: CATSRDRAAAEAFF; cdr3_nt: TGTGCCACCAGCAGAGACAGGGCGGCGGCTGAAGCTTTCTTT
cdr3_length: 12; d_call: TRBD1; j_call: TRBJ1-2; clone_size: NA; v_call: TRBV27; cdr3_aa: CASLDRVYGYTF; cdr3_nt: TGTGCCAGCCTGGACAGGGTCTATGGCTACACCTTC
cdr3_length: 15; d_call: TRBD1; j_call: TRBJ1-5; clone_size: NA; v_call: TRBV28; cdr3_aa: CASSQIGGAGQPQHF; cdr3_nt: TGTGCCAGCAGTCAGATAGGGGGCGCGGGGCAGCCCCAGCATTTT
cdr3_length: 16; d_call: TRBD1; j_call: TRBJ2-2; clone_size: NA; v_call: TRBV5-1; cdr3_aa: CASSRGQGANTGELFF; cdr3_nt: TGCGCCAGCAGCCGGGGACAGGGGGCGAACACCGGGGAGCTGTTTTTT
cdr3_length: 16; d_call: TRBD1; j_call: TRBJ1-2; clone_size: NA; v_call: TRBV5-1; cdr3_aa: CASSSGQAVELYGYTF; cdr3_nt: TGCGCCAGCAGCTCCGGACAGGCGGTGGAACTCTATGGCTACACCTTC
cdr3_length: 15; d_call: TRBD1; j_call: TRBJ1-2; clone_size: NA; v_call: TRBV18; cdr3_aa: CASSPRGQGAPGYTF; cdr3_nt: TGTGCCAGCTCACCCCGGGGACAGGGGGCGCCGGGCTACACCTTC
cdr3_length: 16; d_call: TRBD1; j_call: TRBJ1-1; clone_size: NA; v_call: TRBV7-8; cdr3_aa: CASSALNRQGDTEAFF; cdr3_nt: TGTGCCAGCAGCGCCCTTAATCGACAGGGGGACACTGAAGCTTTCTTT
cdr3_length: 14; d_call: NA; j_call: TRBJ2-7; clone_size: NA; v_call: TRBV7-2; cdr3_aa: CASSPRGGGYEQYF; cdr3_nt: TGTGCCAGCAGCCCTCGGGGAGGGGGGTACGAGCAGTACTTC
cdr3_length: 18; d_call: TRBD1; j_call: TRBJ2-5; clone_size: NA; v_call: TRBV11-2; cdr3_aa: CASSLGQGTISIQETQYF; cdr3_nt: TGTGCCAGCAGCCTCGGACAGGGGACGATATCGATCCAAGAGACCCAGTACTTC
cdr3_length: 13; d_call: NA; j_call: TRBJ1-5; clone_size: NA; v_call: TRBV15; cdr3_aa: CATSTKIDQPQHF; cdr3_nt: TGTGCCACCAGCACAAAAATTGATCAGCCCCAGCATTTT
cdr3_length: 13; d_call: NA; j_call: TRBJ1-5; clone_size: few; v_call: TRBV6-5; cdr3_aa: CASSYFQNQPQHF; cdr3_nt: TGTGCCAGCAGTTATTTTCAAAATCAGCCCCAGCATTTT
cdr3_length: 15; d_call: NA; j_call: TRBJ1-2; clone_size: NA; v_call: TRBV18; cdr3_aa: CASSPRQVYYGGYTF; cdr3_nt: TGTGCCAGCTCACCAAGACAGGTTTATTACGGGGGCTACACCTTC
cdr3_length: 16; d_call: TRBD1; j_call: TRBJ2-7; clone_size: NA; v_call: TRBV5-5; cdr3_aa: CASSSKVLTGGYEQYF; cdr3_nt: TGTGCCAGCAGCTCTAAGGTACTGACAGGGGGCTACGAGCAGTACTTC
cdr3_length: 15; d_call: NA; j_call: TRBJ1-4; clone_size: NA; v_call: TRBV9; cdr3_aa: CASSVGQVLNEKLFF; cdr3_nt: TGTGCCAGCAGCGTAGGGCAGGTCCTTAATGAAAAACTGTTTTTT
cdr3_length: 20; d_call: TRBD2; j_call: TRBJ2-2; clone_size: NA; v_call: TRBV27; cdr3_aa: CASSLLPGTSGVKGTGELFF; cdr3_nt: TGTGCCAGCAGCCTACTCCCCGGGACTAGCGGAGTTAAGGGGACCGGGGAGCTGTTTTTT
cdr3_length: 15; d_call: TRBD1; j_call: TRBJ1-1; clone_size: NA; v_call: TRBV2; cdr3_aa: CASSPETGMGTEAFF; cdr3_nt: TGTGCCAGCAGTCCTGAGACAGGGATGGGCACTGAAGCTTTCTTT
cdr3_length: 15; d_call: NA; j_call: TRBJ1-4; clone_size: NA; v_call: TRBV14; cdr3_aa: CASSRGRQPNEKLFF; cdr3_nt: TGTGCCAGCAGCCGGGGTCGACAGCCTAATGAAAAACTGTTTTTT
cdr3_length: 19; d_call: NA; j_call: TRBJ1-3; clone_size: NA; v_call: TRBV7-8; cdr3_aa: CASSLMGGAYGSSGNTIYF; cdr3_nt: TGTGCCAGCAGTTTAATGGGGGGGGCCTACGGGAGCTCTGGAAACACCATATATTTT
cdr3_length: 13; d_call: TRBD2; j_call: TRBJ2-7; clone_size: NA; v_call: TRBV10-2; cdr3_aa: CASTSGRDYEQYF; cdr3_nt: TGCGCCAGCACTAGCGGGAGGGATTACGAGCAGTACTTC
cdr3_length: 15; d_call: NA; j_call: TRBJ2-7; clone_size: NA; v_call: TRBV11-2; cdr3_aa: CASSLAPQGLSEQYF; cdr3_nt: TGTGCCAGCAGCTTAGCCCCGCAGGGGTTGAGCGAGCAGTACTTC
cdr3_length: 14; d_call: NA; j_call: TRBJ2-7; clone_size: NA; v_call: TRBV5-1; cdr3_aa: CASSLGSGIDEQYF; cdr3_nt: TGCGCCAGCAGCTTGGGGTCAGGTATAGACGAGCAGTACTTC